The 25 T cell receptor beta chains below come from one sample, sequenced in a study of cytomegalovirus exposure and HLA in healthy donors. A multiplex PCR was run with 60 Vbeta primers and 13 Jbeta primers. Method: immunoSEQ multiplex PCR; TCRdb's copy keeps in-frame clones and lacks some. The sample has 150,000 to 200,000 clones; roughly nine tenths are singletons. Sequencing used PBMCs. These receptors all come from a girl younger than two in good health and CMV-seronegative.

The genes are TRBV4-3 and TRBJ2-7, with 8 bases matching TRBD1. The junction had 8 bases not matched to a gene; V was cut back by 1 base and J by 6 bases. Germline CDR1 reads LGHNA; CDR2 reads YSLEER. The CDR3 spans 15 residues. The CDR3 region is CASSQGRGRLVEQYF. Written as DNA, the CDR3 is TGCGCCAGCAGCCAAGGCAGGGGGCGATTGGTCGAGCAGTACTTC.

V and J are TRBV4-1 and TRBJ2-3, with 14 bases that match TRBD2. The CDR3 sequence is 20 residues long. Unmatched junction bases numbered 14, after V lost 6 bases and J lost 0 bases. The germline CDR1 and CDR2 sequences are MGHRA and YSYEKL. CDR3 residues: CASRQTGLAGAGTSTDTQYF. As DNA, the CDR3 is TGCGCCAGCAGACAGACGGGACTAGCGGGGGCCGGGACTAGCACAGATACGCAGTATTTT.

The genes are TRBV7-6 and TRBJ2-7; 9 nucleotides agree with TRBD2. The CDR3 totals 13 residues. Losses at the gene ends were 4 bases for V and 6 bases for J; bases not matched to a gene: 4. Germline loops: CDR1 SGHVS, CDR2 FNYEAQ. CDR3 nucleotides: TGTGCCAGCAGCTCAGGACTAGCGCGCGAGCAGTACTTC. As protein: CASSSGLAREQYF.

CDR3: CASSVRGGGTGELFF. CDR3 bases: TGTGCCAGCAGCGTAAGGGGGGGAGGTACCGGGGAGCTGTTTTTT. This chain uses TRBV9 with TRBJ2-2; possible D gene TRBD2, 7 bases. V gave up 1 base and J gave up 5 bases, with 12 bases separating them. The CDR3 runs to 15 residues. The germline V gene has CDR1 SGDLS and CDR2 YYNGEE.

The chain couples TRBV5-1 to TRBJ2-1; 7 positions agree with TRBD1. This CDR3 has 15 residues. Unmatched junction bases numbered 3, after V lost 3 bases and J lost 0 bases. Per germline, CDR1 SGHRS and CDR2 YFSETQ. This CDR3 reads CASSSRDSSYNEQFF. CDR3 bases: TGCGCCAGCAGCTCCAGGGACAGCTCCTACAATGAGCAGTTCTTC.

The V call is TRBV10-3, the J call TRBJ2-2, with D perhaps TRBD2 (6 bases). The length of the CDR3 is 12 residues. The ends were cut back, 8 bases at V and 7 bases at J, with 11 bases in the middle. CDR1 is ENHRY, CDR2 SYGVKD, per germline. Here the CDR3 reads CAIGGENGELFF. The CDR3 DNA reads as TGTGCCATCGGCGGGGAGAACGGGGAGCTGTTTTTT.

The chain recombines TRBV5-8 with TRBJ2-7; 7 nucleotides align to TRBD2. The CDR3 covers 14 residues. Germline assignment: CDR1 SGHTS and CDR2 YDEGEE. With V trimmed by 3 bases and J by 1 base, 4 bases remained unmatched. CDR3 coding DNA: TGTGCCAGCAGCTCTTACGGGGGGTCCTACGAGCAGTACTTC. Its protein product is CASSSYGGSYEQYF.

The V call is TRBV30, the J call TRBJ1-2, with a weak D call TRBD1 (6 bases). V gave up 4 bases and J gave up 8 bases, with 17 bases separating them. This CDR3 spans 13 amino acids. The germline gives CDR1 GTSNPN, CDR2 SVGIG (reference sequence). CDR3 residues: CAWKRTELVGYTF. The CDR3 nucleotides read TGTGCCTGGAAGAGGACAGAACTAGTGGGCTACACCTTC. The variable domain in full, completed from reference TRBV30 and TRBJ1-2, reads SQTIHQWPATLVQPVGSPLSLECTVEGTSNPNLYWYRQAAGRGLQLLFYSVGIGQISSEVPQNLSASRPQDRQFILSSKKLLLSDSGFYLCAWKRTELVGYTFGSGTRLTVV.

The chain is built from TRBV6-1 and TRBJ1-5; the D is unclear. Between the trimmed V and J ends, which lost 3 bases and 5 bases, there was a span of 8 bases. Germline V CDR1 and CDR2: MNHNS, SASEGT. The length of the CDR3 is 13 residues. This CDR3 reads CASSDNSHQPQHF. DNA for the CDR3: TGTGCCAGCAGTGACAACAGTCATCAGCCCCAGCATTTT.

The V call is TRBV29-1, the J call TRBJ2-1; D gene uncertain. V was cut by 3 bases and J by 4 bases, with 7 bases left in between. CDR3 length: 12 amino acids. Germline loops: CDR1 SQVTM, CDR2 ANQGSEA. In DNA form, the CDR3 reads TGCAGCGTTGATGAGGAATACAATGAGCAGTTCTTC. It translates to CSVDEEYNEQFF.

The rearrangement joins TRBV30 to TRBJ1-4; TRBD1 is a possible D gene (6 bases). There are 14 residues in the CDR3. CDR1 and CDR2 (germline): GTSNPN, SVGIG (reference sequence). V was cut by 3 bases and J by 8 bases, with 16 bases left in between. The CDR3, as DNA: TGTGCCTGGAGGACAGGTATCGGTGAGGAAAAACTGTTTTTT. Translated: CAWRTGIGEEKLFF.

The CDR3 protein is CASSQTGGNTEAFF. The CDR3 nucleotides are TGCGCCAGCAGCCAAACAGGGGGCAACACTGAAGCTTTCTTT. The rearrangement joins TRBV4-1 to TRBJ1-1; 9 bases are a match to TRBD1. Losses at the gene ends were 2 bases for V and 2 bases for J; bases not matched to a gene: 0. Germline V gives CDR1 MGHRA, CDR2 YSYEKL. The CDR3 spans 14 residues.

V and J are TRBV6-7 and TRBJ1-1; 12 positions match TRBD1. TRBV6-7 is known as an ORF, though its function is uncertain. V gave up 2 bases and J gave up 4 bases; unmatched junction bases: 2. The CDR3 loop spans 15 amino acids. CDR3 DNA: TGTGCCAGCAGTTACCCGGGACAGGGGGCCACTGAAGCTTTCTTT. It yields the protein CASSYPGQGATEAFF.

The chain employs TRBV14 and TRBJ1-5; D not resolved. Trimming cost V 4 bases and J 0 bases, with 13 bases left between them. CDR1 and CDR2 (germline): SGHDN, FVKESK. The CDR3 is made up of 16 amino acids. The CDR3 sequence: CASSPDAGYSNQPQHF. For the CDR3, the DNA is TGTGCCAGCAGCCCAGACGCGGGCTATAGCAATCAGCCCCAGCATTTT. Full variable domain (outside the CDR3, taken from reference TRBV14 and TRBJ1-5): EAGVTQFPSHSVIEKGQTVTLRCDPISGHDNLYWYRRVMGKEIKFLLHFVKESKQDESGMPNNRFLAERTGGTYSTLKVQPAELEDSGVYFCASSPDAGYSNQPQHFGDGTRLSIL.

The chain employs TRBV7-9 and TRBJ1-4, with D tentatively TRBD1 (5 bases). Trimming left V 4 bases short and J 4 bases short, with 13 bases between. Germline V gene sequence: CDR1 SEHNR, CDR2 FQNEAQ (reference sequence). The CDR3 is made up of 15 amino acids. CDR3 residues: CASSSSGNHNEKLFF. In DNA form, the CDR3 reads TGTGCCAGCAGCTCCTCAGGGAATCATAATGAAAAACTGTTTTTT. The full variable domain, in which reference TRBV7-9 and TRBJ1-4 provide the parts outside the CDR3, is DTGVSQNPRHKITKRGQNVTFRCDPISEHNRLYWYRQTLGQGPEFLTYFQNEAQLEKSRLLSDRFSAERPKGSFSTLEIQRTEQGDSAMYLCASSSSGNHNEKLFFGSGTQLSVL.

This chain links TRBV27 with TRBJ1-2; 7 bases align to TRBD1. Germline V gene sequence: CDR1 MNHEY, CDR2 SMNVEV (reference sequence). The CDR3 has 14 residues. J lost 4 bases, V lost 4 bases, and 6 bases had no gene match. CDR3 nucleotide sequence: TGTGCCAGCAGTTCCCCGGGACAGACCTATGGCTACACCTTC. Its translation is CASSSPGQTYGYTF.

The J gene is TRBJ2-7, the V gene TRBV27; no clear D gene. Germline CDR1 MNHEY, CDR2 SMNVEV (reference sequence). This CDR3 is 13 amino acids long. Trimming removed 8 bases from V and 2 bases from J, with 13 bases in between. The CDR3 nucleotides read TGTGCCAGCGCGTACAGATTGGCCTACGAGCAGTACTTC. Amino acids: CASAYRLAYEQYF.

The chain links TRBV7-9 to TRBJ2-7, with D tentatively TRBD1 (5 bases). There are 14 residues in the CDR3. V shed 5 bases and J shed 3 bases, with 14 bases lying between them. Germline V gene sequence: CDR1 SEHNR, CDR2 FQNEAQ (reference sequence). Here the CDR3 DNA reads TGTGCCAGCAGCCCTTGGACAACTAACTACGAGCAGTACTTC. Translating gives CASSPWTTNYEQYF.

The chain is built from TRBV25-1 and TRBJ2-1; D is unclear. The germline CDR1 and CDR2 sequences are MGHDK and SYGVNS. Trimming pared 3 bases from V and 9 bases from J, leaving 3 bases between. The CDR3 is 10 residues long. CDR3 sequence: CASSEAEQFF. CDR3 DNA sequence: TGTGCCAGCAGTGAGGCTGAGCAGTTCTTC.

V is TRBV18 and J is TRBJ1-4; D is unclear. Trimming took 3 bases from V and 4 from J, leaving 15 bases between them. The germline V gene encodes CDR1 KGHSH and CDR2 LQKENI. This CDR3 has 16 residues. Here the CDR3 reads CASSPRVHTRNEKLFF. The DNA for the CDR3 is TGTGCCAGCTCACCGCGGGTCCACACACGTAATGAAAAACTGTTTTTT. Supplemented by reference TRBV18 and TRBJ1-4, the full variable domain reads NAGVMQNPRHLVRRRGQEARLRCSPMKGHSHVYWYRQLPEEGLKFMVYLQKENIIDESGMPKERFSAEFPKEGPSILRIQQVVRGDSAAYFCASSPRVHTRNEKLFFGSGTQLSVL.

J is TRBJ1-6 and V is TRBV27, with D unresolved. V was trimmed by 9 bases and J by 3 bases, leaving 15 bases between them. The germline CDR1 and CDR2 sequences are MNHEY and SMNVEV (reference sequence). This CDR3 has 15 residues. The CDR3: CASAPLSGYNSPLHF. CDR3 sequence (DNA): TGTGCCAGTGCCCCATTGAGTGGCTATAATTCACCCCTCCACTTT.

The CDR3 spells CASSPNDSGNTIYF. In nucleotides, the CDR3 is TGCGCCAGCAGCCCGAACGACAGCGGAAACACCATATATTTT. The chain recombines TRBV5-1 with TRBJ1-3; a possible D gene is TRBD1 (5 bases). The CDR3 runs to 14 residues. V shed 4 bases and J shed 4 bases, with 12 bases lying between them. Germline CDR1 SGHRS, CDR2 YFSETQ. Full variable domain (remainder filled in from reference TRBV5-1 and TRBJ1-3): KAGVTQTPRYLIKTRGQQVTLSCSPISGHRSVSWYQQTPGQGLQFLFEYFSETQRNKGNFPGRFSGRQFSNSRSEMNVSTLELGDSALYLCASSPNDSGNTIYFGEGSWLTVV.

In DNA form, the CDR3 reads TGTGCCAGCCGGGGACAGGGCGCCTACGAGCAGTACTTC. Translation gives CASRGQGAYEQYF. V is TRBV19 and J is TRBJ2-7, with 9 bases fitting TRBD1. The trim removed 9 bases at V and 2 bases at J, leaving 5 bases unmatched. CDR3 length: 13 residues. Germline V lookup: CDR1 LNHDA, CDR2 SQIVND (reference sequence).

This sequence joins TRBV5-1 and TRBJ2-1; 8 bases match TRBD2. This CDR3 contains 15 residues. V dropped 1 base and J dropped 7; count of bases not matched to a gene: 7. Germline-derived CDR1 and CDR2 are SGHRS and YFSETQ. The CDR3 DNA reads TGCGCCAGCAGCTTGAAGGCTAGCGGGCAGAATGAGCAGTTCTTC. It encodes CASSLKASGQNEQFF.

The chain uses TRBV6-1 and TRBJ2-2; D unresolved. The germline V gene has CDR1 MNHNS and CDR2 SASEGT. This CDR3 has 16 amino acids. Deletions cut 0 bases from V and 2 bases from J, with 10 bases between. CDR3 residues: CASSEARHTNTGELFF. The CDR3 bases are TGTGCCAGCAGTGAAGCCAGGCACACAAACACCGGGGAGCTGTTTTTT.